This T cell receptor beta chain was sequenced in a study of neoadjuvant anti-PD-1 for oral cavity cancer. Study-level background: Most patients had three to four biweekly doses of 3 mg/kg nivolumab before resection. Around day 43, patients without progression received a fourth nivolumab dose before surgery. Study-level findings and limits: TCR analyses covered only a few patients per response group.

This clone has only a few counts. Its antigen is unidentified. The time point denotes: after neoadjuvant nivolumab, at surgical resection. The V gene's germline CDR1 is MNHEY and CDR2 SMNVEV (reference sequence). V lost 2 bases and J 3 bases, leaving 13 bases between the germline ends. The CDR3 covers 15 residues. This table comes from immunoSEQ multiplex PCR, and its TCRdb copy is limited to in-frame clones, with some not included. Here the sample spans about 9,800 clones, 61% being singletons. Here the sequenced sample was PBMCs, taken after nivolumab (anti-PD-1) treatment. V is TRBV27 and J is TRBJ1-2, with D perhaps matching TRBD1 (5 bases). This TCR derives from a person between 35 and 79 years old with oral cavity squamous cell carcinoma. Here the CDR3 DNA reads TGTGCCAGCAGTTTACGGTGGGGGAGGGACTATGGCTACACCTTC. Its protein is CASSLRWGRDYGYTF.